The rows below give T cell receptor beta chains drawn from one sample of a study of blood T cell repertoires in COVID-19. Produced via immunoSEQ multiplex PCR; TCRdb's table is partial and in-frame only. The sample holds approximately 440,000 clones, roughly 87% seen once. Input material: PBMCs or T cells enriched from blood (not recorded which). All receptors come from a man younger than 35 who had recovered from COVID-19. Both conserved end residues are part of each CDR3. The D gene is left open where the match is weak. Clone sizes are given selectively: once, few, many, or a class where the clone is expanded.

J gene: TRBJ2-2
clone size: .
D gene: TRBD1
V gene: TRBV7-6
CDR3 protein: CASSDKQGAYLTGELFF
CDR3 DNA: TGTGCCAGCAGCGACAAACAGGGGGCGTATCTGACCGGGGAGCTGTTTTTT

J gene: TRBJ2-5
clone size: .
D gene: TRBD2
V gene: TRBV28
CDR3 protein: CASSGPSGYLHQTQYF
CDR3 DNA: TGTGCCAGCAGTGGACCTAGCGGGTACCTGCATCAGACCCAGTACTTC

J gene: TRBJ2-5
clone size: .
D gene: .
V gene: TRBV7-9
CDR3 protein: CASSIGQLETQYF
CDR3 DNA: TGTGCCAGCAGCATAGGACAGTTAGAGACCCAGTACTTC

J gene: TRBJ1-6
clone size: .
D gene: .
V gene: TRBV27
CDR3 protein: CASRWGGPDNSPLHF
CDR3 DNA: TGTGCCAGCAGATGGGGGGGTCCGGATAATTCACCCCTCCACTTT

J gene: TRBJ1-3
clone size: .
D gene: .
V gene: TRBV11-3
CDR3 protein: CASSRPGGRNTIYF
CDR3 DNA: TGTGCCAGCAGCCGCCCAGGAGGGCGAAACACCATATATTTT

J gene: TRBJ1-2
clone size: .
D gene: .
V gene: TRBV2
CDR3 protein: CASSESGGIGYTF
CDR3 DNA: TGTGCCAGCAGTGAATCGGGAGGGATTGGCTACACCTTC

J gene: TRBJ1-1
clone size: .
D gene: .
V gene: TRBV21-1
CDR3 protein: CASSKADRPLEAFF
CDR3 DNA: TGTGCCAGCAGCAAAGCAGACAGGCCTCTTGAAGCTTTCTTT

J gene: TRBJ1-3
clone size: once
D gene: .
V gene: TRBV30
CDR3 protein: CAWSLSVISGNTIYF
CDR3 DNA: TGTGCCTGGAGCCTTAGCGTGATCTCTGGAAACACCATATATTTT

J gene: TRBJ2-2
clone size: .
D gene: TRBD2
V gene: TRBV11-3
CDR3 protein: CASRSSGGAGELFF
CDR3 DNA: TGTGCCAGCAGGTCTAGCGGGGGAGCCGGGGAGCTGTTTTTT

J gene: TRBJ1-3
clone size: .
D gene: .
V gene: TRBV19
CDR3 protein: CASSISPNRATSGNTIYF
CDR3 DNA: TGTGCCAGTAGTATATCCCCCAACAGGGCGACGTCTGGAAACACCATATATTTT

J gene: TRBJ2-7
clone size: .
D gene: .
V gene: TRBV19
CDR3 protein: CASSLGAESSYEQYF
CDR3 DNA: TGTGCCAGTAGCCTGGGGGCCGAGAGCTCCTACGAGCAGTACTTC

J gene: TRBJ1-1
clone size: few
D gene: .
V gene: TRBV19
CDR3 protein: CASSPSSLGNTEAFF
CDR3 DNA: TGTGCCAGTAGTCCGTCCTCACTTGGGAACACTGAAGCTTTCTTT

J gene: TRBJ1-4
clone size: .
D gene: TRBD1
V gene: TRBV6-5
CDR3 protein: CASRTLDRGNEKLFF
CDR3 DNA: TGTGCCAGCAGGACCCTCGACAGGGGAAATGAAAAACTGTTTTTT

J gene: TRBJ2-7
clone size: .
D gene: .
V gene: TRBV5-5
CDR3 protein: CASSLRGAVYEQYF
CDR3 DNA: TGTGCCAGCAGCTTGAGAGGAGCCGTCTACGAGCAGTACTTC

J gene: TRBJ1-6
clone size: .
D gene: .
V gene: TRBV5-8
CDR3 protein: CASSSQDRLSSPLHF
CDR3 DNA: TGTGCCAGCAGCTCACAAGACAGGCTAAGTTCACCCCTCCACTTT

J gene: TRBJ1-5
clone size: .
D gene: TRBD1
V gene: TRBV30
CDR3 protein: CAWSVGTASNQPQHF
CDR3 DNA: TGTGCCTGGAGTGTAGGGACAGCAAGCAATCAGCCCCAGCATTTT

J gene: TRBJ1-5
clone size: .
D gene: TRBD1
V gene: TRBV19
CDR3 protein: CASDRVRENQPQHF
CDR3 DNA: TGTGCCAGTGACAGGGTGAGGGAGAATCAGCCCCAGCATTTT

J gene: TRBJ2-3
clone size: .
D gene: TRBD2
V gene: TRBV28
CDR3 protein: CASRQPGLAGNTDTQYF
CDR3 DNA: TGTGCCAGCAGACAACCGGGACTAGCGGGAAACACAGATACGCAGTATTTT

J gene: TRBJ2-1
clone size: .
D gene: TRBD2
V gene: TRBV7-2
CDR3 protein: CASSLVGTSGAHEQFF
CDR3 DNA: TGTGCCAGCAGCTTAGTCGGGACTAGCGGGGCACATGAGCAGTTCTTC

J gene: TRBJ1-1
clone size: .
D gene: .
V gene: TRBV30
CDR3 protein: CAWSVLLNTEAFF
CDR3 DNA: TGTGCCTGGAGTGTACTCTTGAACACTGAAGCTTTCTTT

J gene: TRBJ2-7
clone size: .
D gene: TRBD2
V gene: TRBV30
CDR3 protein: CAWRHKTSGSEQYF
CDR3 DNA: TGTGCCTGGAGGCATAAGACTAGCGGGAGCGAGCAGTACTTC

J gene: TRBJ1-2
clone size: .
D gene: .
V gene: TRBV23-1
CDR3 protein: CASSHPDGVSGGYTF
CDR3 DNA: TGCGCCAGCAGTCACCCCGACGGGGTTTCGGGTGGCTACACCTTC

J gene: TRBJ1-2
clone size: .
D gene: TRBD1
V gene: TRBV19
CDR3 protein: CASRLTQGSTNYGYTF
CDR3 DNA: TGTGCCAGTAGGTTGACACAGGGGTCTACTAACTATGGCTACACCTTC

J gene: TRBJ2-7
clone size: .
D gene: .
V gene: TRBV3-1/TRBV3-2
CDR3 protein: CASSHTSGAWITYEQYF
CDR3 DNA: TGTGCCAGCAGCCATACTTCGGGTGCGTGGATTACCTACGAGCAGTACTTC

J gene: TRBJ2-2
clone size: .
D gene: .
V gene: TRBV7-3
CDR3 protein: CASSVRLNTGELFF
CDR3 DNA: TGTGCCAGCAGCGTTAGACTTAACACCGGGGAGCTGTTTTTT

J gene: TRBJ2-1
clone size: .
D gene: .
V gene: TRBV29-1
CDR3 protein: CSFRFHHEQFF
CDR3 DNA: TGCAGCTTCCGGTTCCACCATGAGCAGTTCTTC

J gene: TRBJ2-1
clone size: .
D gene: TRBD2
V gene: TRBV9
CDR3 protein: CACSVGLAVSSYNEQFF
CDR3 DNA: TGTGCCTGCAGCGTAGGGCTAGCGGTAAGCTCCTACAATGAGCAGTTCTTC

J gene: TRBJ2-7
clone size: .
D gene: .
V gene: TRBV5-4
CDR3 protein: CASSLELTYEQYF
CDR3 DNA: TGTGCCAGCAGCTTGGAACTGACCTACGAGCAGTACTTC

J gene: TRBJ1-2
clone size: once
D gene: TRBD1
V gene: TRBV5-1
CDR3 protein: CASSLARGERNYGYTF
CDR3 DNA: TGCGCCAGCAGCTTGGCCAGGGGGGAAAGGAACTATGGCTACACCTTC